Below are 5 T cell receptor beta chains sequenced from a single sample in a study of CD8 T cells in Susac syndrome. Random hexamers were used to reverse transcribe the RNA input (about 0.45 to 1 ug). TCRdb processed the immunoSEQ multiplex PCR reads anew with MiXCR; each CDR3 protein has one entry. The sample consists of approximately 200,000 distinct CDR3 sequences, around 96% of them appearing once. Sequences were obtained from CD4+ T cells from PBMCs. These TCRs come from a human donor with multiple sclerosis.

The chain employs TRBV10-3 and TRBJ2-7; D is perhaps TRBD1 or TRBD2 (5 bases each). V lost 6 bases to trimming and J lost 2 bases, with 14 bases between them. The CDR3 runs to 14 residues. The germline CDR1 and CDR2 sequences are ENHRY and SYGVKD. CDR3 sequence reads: CAIRPRDQTYEQYF. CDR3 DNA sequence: TGTGCCATCAGACCCCGGGACCAAACCTACGAGCAGTACTTC.

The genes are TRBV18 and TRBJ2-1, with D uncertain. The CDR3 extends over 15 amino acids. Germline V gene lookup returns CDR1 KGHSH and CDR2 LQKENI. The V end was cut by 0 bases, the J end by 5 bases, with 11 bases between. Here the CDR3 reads CASSPPVSLNNEQFF. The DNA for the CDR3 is TGTGCCAGCTCACCACCGGTATCCCTTAACAATGAGCAGTTCTTC.

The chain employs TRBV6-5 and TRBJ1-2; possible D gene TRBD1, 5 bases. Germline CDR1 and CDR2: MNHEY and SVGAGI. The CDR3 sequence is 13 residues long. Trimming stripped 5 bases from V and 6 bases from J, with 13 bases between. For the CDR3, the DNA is TGTGCCAGCAGTCGAGCAGGGCCAAATGGCTACACCTTC. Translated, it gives CASSRAGPNGYTF.

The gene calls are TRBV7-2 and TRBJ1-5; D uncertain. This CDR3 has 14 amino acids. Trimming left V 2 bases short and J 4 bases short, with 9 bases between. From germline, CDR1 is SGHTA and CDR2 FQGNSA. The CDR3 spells CASSLWGRNQPQHF. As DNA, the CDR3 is TGTGCCAGCAGCTTATGGGGTCGAAATCAGCCCCAGCATTTT.

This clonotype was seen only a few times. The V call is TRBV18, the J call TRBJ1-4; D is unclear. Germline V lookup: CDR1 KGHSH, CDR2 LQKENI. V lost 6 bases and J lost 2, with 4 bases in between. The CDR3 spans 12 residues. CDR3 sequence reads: CASSLTNEKLFF. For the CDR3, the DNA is TGTGCCAGCTCCCTGACTAATGAAAAACTGTTTTTT. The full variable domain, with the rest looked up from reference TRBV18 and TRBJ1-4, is NAGVMQNPRHLVRRRGQEARLRCSPMKGHSHVYWYRQLPEEGLKFMVYLQKENIIDESGMPKERFSAEFPKEGPSILRIQQVVRGDSAAYFCASSLTNEKLFFGSGTQLSVL.